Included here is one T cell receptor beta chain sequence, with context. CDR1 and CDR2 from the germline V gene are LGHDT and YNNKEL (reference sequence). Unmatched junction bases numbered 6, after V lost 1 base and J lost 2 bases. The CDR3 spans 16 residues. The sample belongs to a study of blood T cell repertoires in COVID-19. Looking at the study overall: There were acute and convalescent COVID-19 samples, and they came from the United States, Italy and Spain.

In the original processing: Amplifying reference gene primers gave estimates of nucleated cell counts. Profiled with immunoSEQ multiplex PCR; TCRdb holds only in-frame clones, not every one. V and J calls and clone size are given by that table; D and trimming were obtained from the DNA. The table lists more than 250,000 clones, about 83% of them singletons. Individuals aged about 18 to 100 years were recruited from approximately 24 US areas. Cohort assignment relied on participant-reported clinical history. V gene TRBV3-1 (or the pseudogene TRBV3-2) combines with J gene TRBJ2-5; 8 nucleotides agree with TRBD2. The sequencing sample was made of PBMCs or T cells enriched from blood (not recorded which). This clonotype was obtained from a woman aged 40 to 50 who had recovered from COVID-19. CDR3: CASSQGVRGGQETQYF. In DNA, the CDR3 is TGTGCCAGCAGCCAAGGGGTTCGGGGGGGGCAAGAGACCCAGTACTTC.